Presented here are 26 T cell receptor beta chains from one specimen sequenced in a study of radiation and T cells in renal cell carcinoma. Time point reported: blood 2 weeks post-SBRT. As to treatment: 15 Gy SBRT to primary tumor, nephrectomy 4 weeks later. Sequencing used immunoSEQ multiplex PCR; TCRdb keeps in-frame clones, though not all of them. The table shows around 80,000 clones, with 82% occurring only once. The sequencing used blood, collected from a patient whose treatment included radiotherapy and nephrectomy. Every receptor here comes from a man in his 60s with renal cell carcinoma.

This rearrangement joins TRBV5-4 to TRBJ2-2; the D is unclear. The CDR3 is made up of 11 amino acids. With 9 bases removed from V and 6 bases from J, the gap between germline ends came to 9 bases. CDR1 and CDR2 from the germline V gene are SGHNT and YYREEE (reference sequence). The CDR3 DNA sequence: TGTGCCACCCAGTGGGCCGGGGAGCTGTTTTTT. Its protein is CATQWAGELFF.

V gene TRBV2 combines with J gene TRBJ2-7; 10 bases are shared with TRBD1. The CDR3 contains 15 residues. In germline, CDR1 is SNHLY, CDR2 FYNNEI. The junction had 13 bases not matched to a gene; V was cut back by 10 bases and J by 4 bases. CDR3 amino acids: CATKPGQGILYEQYF. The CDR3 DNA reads TGTGCCACCAAGCCGGGACAGGGGATTTTGTACGAGCAGTACTTC.

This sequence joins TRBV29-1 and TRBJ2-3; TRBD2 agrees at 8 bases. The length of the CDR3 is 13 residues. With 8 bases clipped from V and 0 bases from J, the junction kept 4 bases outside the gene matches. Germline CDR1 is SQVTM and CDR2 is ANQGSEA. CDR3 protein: CSPGGGSTDTQYF. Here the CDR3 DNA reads TGCAGCCCGGGGGGGGGAAGCACAGATACGCAGTATTTT.

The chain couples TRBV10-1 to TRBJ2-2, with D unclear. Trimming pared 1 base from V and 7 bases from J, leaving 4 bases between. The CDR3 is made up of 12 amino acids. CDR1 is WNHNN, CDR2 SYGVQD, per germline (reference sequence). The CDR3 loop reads CASSELGGELFF. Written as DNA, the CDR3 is TGCGCCAGCAGTGAGTTGGGCGGGGAGCTGTTTTTT.

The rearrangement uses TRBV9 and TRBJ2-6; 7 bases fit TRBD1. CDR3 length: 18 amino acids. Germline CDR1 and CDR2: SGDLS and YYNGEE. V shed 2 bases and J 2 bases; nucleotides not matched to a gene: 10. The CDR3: CASSVQPWGTAGANVLTF. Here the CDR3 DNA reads TGTGCCAGCAGCGTCCAACCGTGGGGGACAGCTGGGGCCAACGTCCTGACTTTC. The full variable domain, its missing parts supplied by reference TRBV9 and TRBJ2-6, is DSGVTQTPKHLITATGQRVTLRCSPRSGDLSVYWYQQSLDQGLQFLIQYYNGEERAKGNILERFSAQQFPDLHSELNLSSLELGDSALYFCASSVQPWGTAGANVLTFGAGSRLTVL.

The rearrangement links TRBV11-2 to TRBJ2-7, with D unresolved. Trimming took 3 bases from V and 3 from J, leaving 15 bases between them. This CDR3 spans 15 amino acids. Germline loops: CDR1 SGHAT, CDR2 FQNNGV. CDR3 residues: CASSFAGRANYEQYF. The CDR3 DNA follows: TGTGCCAGCAGCTTCGCCGGCCGGGCAAACTACGAGCAGTACTTC.

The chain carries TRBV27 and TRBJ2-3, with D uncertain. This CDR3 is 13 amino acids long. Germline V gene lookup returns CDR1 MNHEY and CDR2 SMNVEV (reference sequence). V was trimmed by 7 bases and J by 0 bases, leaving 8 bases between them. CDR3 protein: CASNSFSTDTQYF. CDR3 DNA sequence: TGTGCCAGCAATTCGTTTAGCACAGATACGCAGTATTTT.

The CDR3 here is CASSELGIPQETQYF. CDR3 DNA: TGTGCCAGCAGTGAACTGGGTATTCCCCAAGAGACCCAGTACTTC. The V gene is TRBV2, the J gene TRBJ2-5, with unresolved D. Trimming took 2 bases from V and 1 from J, leaving 11 bases between them. The CDR3 contains 15 residues. In germline, CDR1 is SNHLY, CDR2 FYNNEI.

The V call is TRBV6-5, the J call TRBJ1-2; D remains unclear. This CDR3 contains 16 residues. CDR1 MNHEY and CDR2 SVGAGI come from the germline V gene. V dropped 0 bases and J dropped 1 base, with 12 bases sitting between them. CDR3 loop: CASSYSNRGLNYGYTF. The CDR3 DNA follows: TGTGCCAGCAGTTACTCGAATCGTGGCCTTAACTATGGCTACACCTTC.

The CDR3 nucleotides are TGTGCCAGCAGTTTGCCCATCACAGATACGCAGTATTTT. Translation gives CASSLPITDTQYF. This rearrangement joins TRBV28 to TRBJ2-3; D is undetermined. In germline, CDR1 is MDHEN, CDR2 SYDVKM. This CDR3 region has 13 residues. Between the trimmed V and J ends, which lost 3 bases and 2 bases, there was a span of 6 bases.

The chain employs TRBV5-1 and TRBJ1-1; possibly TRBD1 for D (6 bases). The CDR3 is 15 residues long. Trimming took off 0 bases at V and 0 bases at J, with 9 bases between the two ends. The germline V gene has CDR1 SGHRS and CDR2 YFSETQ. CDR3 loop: CASSLDGTLNTEAFF. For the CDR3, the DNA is TGCGCCAGCAGCTTGGATGGGACATTGAACACTGAAGCTTTCTTT. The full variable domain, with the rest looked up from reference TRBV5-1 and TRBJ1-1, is KAGVTQTPRYLIKTRGQQVTLSCSPISGHRSVSWYQQTPGQGLQFLFEYFSETQRNKGNFPGRFSGRQFSNSRSEMNVSTLELGDSALYLCASSLDGTLNTEAFFGQGTRLTVV.

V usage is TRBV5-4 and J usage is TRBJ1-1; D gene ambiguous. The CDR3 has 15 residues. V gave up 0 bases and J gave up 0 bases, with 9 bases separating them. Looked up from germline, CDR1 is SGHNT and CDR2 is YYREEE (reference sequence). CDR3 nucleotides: TGTGCCAGCAGCTTGGAGCCGGCGATGAACACTGAAGCTTTCTTT. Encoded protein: CASSLEPAMNTEAFF. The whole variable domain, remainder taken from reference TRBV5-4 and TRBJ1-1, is ETGVTQSPTHLIKTRGQQVTLRCSSQSGHNTVSWYQQALGQGPQFIFQYYREEENGRGNFPPRFSGLQFPNYSSELNVNALELDDSALYLCASSLEPAMNTEAFFGQGTRLTVV.

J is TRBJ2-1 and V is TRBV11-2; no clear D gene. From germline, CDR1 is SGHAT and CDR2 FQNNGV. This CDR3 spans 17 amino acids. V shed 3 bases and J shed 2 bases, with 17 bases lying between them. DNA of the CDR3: TGTGCCAGCAGCTTTTTTGGGATGGGAAACCCCTACAATGAGCAGTTCTTC. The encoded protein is CASSFFGMGNPYNEQFF.

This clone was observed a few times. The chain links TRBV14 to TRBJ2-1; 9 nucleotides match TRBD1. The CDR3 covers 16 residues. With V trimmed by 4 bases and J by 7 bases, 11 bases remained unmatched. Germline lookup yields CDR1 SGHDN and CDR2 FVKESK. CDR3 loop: CASSRSGQGIWNEQFF. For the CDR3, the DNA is TGTGCCAGCAGCCGATCGGGACAGGGAATTTGGAATGAGCAGTTCTTC.

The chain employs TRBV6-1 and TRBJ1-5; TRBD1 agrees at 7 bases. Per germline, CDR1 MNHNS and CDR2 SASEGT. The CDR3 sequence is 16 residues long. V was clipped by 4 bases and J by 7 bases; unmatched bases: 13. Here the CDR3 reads CASSANGQANFQPQHF. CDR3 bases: TGTGCCAGCAGTGCTAACGGACAGGCTAACTTCCAGCCCCAGCATTTT.

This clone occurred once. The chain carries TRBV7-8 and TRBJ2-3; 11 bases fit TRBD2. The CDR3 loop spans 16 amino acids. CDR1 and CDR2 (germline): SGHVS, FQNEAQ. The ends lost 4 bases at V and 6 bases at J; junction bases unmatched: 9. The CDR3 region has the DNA TGTGCCAGCAGCTCACCGGGACTAGCGGTGGGGGATACGCAGTATTTT. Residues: CASSSPGLAVGDTQYF.

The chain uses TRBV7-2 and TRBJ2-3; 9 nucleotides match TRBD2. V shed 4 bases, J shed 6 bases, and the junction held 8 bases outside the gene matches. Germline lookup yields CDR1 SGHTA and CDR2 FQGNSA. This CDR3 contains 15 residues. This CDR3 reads CASSSRSGSGDTQYF. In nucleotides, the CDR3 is TGTGCCAGCAGCTCCCGTAGCGGGAGTGGGGATACGCAGTATTTT.

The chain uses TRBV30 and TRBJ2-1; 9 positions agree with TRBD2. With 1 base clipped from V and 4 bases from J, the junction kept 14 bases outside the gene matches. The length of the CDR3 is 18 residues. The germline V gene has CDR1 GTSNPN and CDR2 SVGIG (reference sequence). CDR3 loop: CAWSAQTSKLAGYNEQFF. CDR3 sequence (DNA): TGTGCCTGGAGTGCTCAGACTTCGAAACTAGCGGGTTACAATGAGCAGTTCTTC.

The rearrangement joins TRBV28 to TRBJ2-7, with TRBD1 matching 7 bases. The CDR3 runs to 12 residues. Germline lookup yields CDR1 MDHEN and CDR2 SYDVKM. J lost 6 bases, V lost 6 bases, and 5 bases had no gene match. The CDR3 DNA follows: TGTGCCAGCAGCTACGGGACAGCCGAGCAGTACTTC. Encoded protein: CASSYGTAEQYF.

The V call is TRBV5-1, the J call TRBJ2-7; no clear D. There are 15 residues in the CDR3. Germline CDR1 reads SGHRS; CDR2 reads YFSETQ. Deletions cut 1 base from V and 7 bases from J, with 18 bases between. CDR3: CASSLSAPLIEEQYF. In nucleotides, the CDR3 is TGCGCCAGCAGCTTGTCGGCTCCCTTAATTGAGGAGCAGTACTTC.

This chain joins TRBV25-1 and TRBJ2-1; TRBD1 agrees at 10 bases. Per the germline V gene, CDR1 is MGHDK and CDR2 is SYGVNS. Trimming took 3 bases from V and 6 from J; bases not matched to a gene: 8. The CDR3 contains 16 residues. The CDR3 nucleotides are TGTGCCAGCAGTGAGGGGACAGGGGTATGGGGCAATGAGCAGTTCTTC. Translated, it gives CASSEGTGVWGNEQFF.

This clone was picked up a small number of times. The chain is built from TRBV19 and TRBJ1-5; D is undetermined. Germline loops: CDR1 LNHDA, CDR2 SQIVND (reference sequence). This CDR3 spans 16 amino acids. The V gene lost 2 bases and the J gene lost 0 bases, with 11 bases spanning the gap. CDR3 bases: TGTGCCAGTAGTATAATGCCGTCCTATAGCAATCAGCCCCAGCATTTT. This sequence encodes CASSIMPSYSNQPQHF.

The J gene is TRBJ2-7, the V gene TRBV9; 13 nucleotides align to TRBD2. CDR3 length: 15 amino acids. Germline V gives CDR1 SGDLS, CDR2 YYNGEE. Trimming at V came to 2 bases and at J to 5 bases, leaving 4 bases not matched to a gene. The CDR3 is CASSVGGTSGNEQYF. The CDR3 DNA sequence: TGTGCCAGCAGCGTCGGTGGGACTAGCGGGAACGAGCAGTACTTC.

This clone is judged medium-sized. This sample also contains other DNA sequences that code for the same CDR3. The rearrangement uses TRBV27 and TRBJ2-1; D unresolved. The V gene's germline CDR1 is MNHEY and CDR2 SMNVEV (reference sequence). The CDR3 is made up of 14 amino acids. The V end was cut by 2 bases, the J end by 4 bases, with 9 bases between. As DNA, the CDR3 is TGTGCCAGCAGTTTAGGAGCAGGTTACAATGAGCAGTTCTTC. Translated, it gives CASSLGAGYNEQFF.

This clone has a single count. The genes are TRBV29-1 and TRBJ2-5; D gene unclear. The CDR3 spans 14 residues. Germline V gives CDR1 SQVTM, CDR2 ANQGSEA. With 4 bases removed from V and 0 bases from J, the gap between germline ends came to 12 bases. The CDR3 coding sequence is TGCAGCGTTGGTTGGTCCGGGTACCAAGAGACCCAGTACTTC. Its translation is CSVGWSGYQETQYF. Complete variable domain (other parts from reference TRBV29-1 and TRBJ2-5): SAVISQKPSRDICQRGTSLTIQCQVDSQVTMMFWYRQQPGQSLTLIATANQGSEATYESGFVIDKFPISRPNLTFSTLTVSNMSPEDSSIYLCSVGWSGYQETQYFGPGTRLLVL.

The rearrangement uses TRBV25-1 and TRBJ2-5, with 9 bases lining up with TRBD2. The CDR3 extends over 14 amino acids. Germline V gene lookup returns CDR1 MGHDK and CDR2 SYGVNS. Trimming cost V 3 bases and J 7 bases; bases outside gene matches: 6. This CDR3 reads CASSEGTSQRTQYF. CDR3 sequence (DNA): TGTGCCAGCAGTGAGGGGACTAGCCAGAGGACCCAGTACTTC.